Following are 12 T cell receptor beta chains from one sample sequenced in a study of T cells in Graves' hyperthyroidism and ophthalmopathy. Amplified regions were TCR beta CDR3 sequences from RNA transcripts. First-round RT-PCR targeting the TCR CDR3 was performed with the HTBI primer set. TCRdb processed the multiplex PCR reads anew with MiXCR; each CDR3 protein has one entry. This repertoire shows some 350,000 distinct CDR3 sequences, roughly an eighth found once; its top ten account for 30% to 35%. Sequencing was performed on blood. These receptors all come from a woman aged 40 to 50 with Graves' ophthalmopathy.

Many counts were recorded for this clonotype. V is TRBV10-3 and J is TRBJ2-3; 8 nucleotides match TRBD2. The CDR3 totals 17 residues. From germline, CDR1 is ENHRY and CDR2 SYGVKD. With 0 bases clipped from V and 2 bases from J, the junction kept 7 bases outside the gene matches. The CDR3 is CAISESIAGRSTDTQYF. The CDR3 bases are TGTGCCATCAGTGAGTCGATAGCGGGGCGGTCCACAGATACGCAGTATTTT.

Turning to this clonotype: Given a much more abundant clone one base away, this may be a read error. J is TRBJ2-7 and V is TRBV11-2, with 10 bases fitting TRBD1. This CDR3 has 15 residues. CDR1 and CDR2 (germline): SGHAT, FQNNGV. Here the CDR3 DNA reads TGTACCAGCCGAAGACCGGGACAGGGGTTGTACGAGCAGTACTTC. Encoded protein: CTSRRPGQGLYEQYF. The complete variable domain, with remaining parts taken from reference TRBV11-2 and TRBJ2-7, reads EAGVAQSPRYKIIEKRQSVAFWCNPISGHATLYWYQQILGQGPKLLIQFQNNGVVDDSQLPKDRFSAERLKGVDSTLKIQPAKLEDSAVYLCTSRRPGQGLYEQYFGPGTRLTVT.

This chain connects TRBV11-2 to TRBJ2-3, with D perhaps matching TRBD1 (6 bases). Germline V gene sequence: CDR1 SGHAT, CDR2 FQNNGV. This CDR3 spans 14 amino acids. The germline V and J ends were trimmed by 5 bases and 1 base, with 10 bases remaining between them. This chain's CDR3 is CASSRTVGTDTQYF. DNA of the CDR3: TGTGCCAGCAGCCGGACAGTCGGCACAGATACGCAGTATTTT.

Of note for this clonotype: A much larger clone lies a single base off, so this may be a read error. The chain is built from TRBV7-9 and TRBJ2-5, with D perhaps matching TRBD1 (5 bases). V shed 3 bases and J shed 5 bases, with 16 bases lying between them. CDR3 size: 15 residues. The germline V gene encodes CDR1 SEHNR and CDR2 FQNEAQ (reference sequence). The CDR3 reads CASSFRAGLGETQYF. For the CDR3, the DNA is TGTGCCAGCAGCTTTCGGGCAGGGCTGGGGGAGACCCAGTACTTC.

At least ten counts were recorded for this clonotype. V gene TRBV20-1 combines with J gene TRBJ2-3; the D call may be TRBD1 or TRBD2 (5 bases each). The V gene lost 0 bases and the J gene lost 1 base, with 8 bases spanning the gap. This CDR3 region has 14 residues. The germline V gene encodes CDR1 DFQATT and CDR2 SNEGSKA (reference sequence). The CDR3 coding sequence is TGCAGTGCTAGAGATGGGACCGGCACAGATACGCAGTATTTT. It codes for CSARDGTGTDTQYF.

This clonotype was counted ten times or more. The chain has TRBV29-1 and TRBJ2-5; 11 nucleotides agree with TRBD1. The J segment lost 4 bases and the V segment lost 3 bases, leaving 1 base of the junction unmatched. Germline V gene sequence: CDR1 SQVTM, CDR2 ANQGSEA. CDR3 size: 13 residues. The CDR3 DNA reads TGCAGCGTTGAGGGACAGGGGGGAGAGACCCAGTACTTC. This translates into CSVEGQGGETQYF.

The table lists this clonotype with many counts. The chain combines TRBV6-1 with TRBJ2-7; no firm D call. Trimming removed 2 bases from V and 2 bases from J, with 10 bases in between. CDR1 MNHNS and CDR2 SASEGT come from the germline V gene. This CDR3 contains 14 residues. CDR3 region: CASSESRQPYEQYF. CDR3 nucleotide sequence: TGTGCCAGCAGTGAAAGTCGCCAGCCCTACGAGCAGTACTTC.

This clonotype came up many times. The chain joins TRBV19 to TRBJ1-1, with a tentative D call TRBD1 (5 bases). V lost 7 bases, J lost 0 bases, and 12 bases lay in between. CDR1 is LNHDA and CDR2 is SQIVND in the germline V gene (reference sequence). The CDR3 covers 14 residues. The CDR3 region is CASKKQAMNTEAFF. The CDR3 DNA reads TGTGCCAGTAAAAAACAGGCGATGAACACTGAAGCTTTCTTT.

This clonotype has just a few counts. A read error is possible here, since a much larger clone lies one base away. CDR3 sequence: CASSLHRSGETQYF. CDR3 nucleotide sequence: TGTGCCAGCAGTCTTCACAGGTCCGGGGAGACCCAGTACTTC. The chain is built from TRBV28 and TRBJ2-5; TRBD1 is a possible D gene (5 bases). CDR1 and CDR2 (germline): MDHEN, SYDVKM. The V end lost 5 bases, the J end lost 5 bases, and 15 bases lay between the germline ends. The length of the CDR3 is 14 residues.

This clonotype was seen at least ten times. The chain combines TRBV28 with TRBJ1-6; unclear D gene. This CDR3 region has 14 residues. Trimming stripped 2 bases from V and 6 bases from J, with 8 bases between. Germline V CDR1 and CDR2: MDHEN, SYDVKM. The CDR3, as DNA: TGTGCCAGCAGTTTAGGCCTCAGTAATTCACCCCTCCACTTT. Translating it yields CASSLGLSNSPLHF.

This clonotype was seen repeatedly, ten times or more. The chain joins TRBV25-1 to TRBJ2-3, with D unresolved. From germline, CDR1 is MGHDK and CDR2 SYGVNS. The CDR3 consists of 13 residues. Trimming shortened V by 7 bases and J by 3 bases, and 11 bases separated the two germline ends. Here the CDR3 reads CASTGLATDTQYF. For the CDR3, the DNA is TGTGCCAGCACGGGTCTGGCGACAGATACGCAGTATTTT.

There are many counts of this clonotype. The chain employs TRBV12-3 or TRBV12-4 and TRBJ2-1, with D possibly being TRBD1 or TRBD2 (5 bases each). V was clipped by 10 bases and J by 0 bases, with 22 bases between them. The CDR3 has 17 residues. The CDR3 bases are TGTGCCATGCTCCCGGGGCGGCATGAAAGCTCCTACAATGAGCAGTTCTTC. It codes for CAMLPGRHESSYNEQFF.